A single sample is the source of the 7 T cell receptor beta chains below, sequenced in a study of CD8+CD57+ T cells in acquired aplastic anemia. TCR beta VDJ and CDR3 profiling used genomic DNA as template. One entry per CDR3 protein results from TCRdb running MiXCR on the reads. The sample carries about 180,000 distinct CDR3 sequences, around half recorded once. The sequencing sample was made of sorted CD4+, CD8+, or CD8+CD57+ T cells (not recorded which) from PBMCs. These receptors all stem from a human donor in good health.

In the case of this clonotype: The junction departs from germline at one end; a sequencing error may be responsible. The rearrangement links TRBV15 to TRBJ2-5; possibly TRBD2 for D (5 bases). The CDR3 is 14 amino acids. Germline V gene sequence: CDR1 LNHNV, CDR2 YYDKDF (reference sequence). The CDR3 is CATSRVGRGEIQHF. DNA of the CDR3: TGTGCCACCAGCAGAGTTGGCCGTGGGGAGATCCAGCACTTC.

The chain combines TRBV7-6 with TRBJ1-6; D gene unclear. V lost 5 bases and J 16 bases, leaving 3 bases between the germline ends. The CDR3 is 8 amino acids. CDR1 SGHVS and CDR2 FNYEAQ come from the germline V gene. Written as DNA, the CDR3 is TGTGCCAGCAGCCGACTCCACTTT. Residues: CASSRLHF.

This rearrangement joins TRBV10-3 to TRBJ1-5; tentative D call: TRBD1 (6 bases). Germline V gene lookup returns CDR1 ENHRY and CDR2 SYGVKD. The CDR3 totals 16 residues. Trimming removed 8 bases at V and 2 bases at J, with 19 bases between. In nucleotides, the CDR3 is TGTGCCATCCCCGAAGGGCCACACAGGGGCAATCAGCCCCAGCATTTT. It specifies CAIPEGPHRGNQPQHF.

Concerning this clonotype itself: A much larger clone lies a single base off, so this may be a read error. Written as DNA, the CDR3 is TGTACCAGCAACTCTGGAAACACCGGGGAGCTGTTTTTT. Its translation is CTSNSGNTGELFF. The V call is TRBV6-1, the J call TRBJ2-2; no clear D. This CDR3 has 13 amino acids. In germline, CDR1 is MNHNS, CDR2 SASEGT.

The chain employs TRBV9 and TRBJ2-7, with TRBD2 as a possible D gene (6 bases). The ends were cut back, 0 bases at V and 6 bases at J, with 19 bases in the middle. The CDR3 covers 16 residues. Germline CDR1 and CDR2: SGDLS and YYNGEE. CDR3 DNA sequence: TGTGCCAGCAGCGTAGTTGGCGGGATAGGTCGAGCCGAGCAGTACTTC. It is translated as CASSVVGGIGRAEQYF.

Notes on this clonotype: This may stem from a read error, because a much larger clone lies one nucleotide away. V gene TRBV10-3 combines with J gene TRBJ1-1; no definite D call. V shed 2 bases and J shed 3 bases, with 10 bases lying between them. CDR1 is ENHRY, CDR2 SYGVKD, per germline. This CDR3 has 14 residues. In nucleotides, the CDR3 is TGTGCCATCAGTGAGACGGCGGCGGACACTGAAGCTTTCTTT. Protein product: CAISETAADTEAFF.

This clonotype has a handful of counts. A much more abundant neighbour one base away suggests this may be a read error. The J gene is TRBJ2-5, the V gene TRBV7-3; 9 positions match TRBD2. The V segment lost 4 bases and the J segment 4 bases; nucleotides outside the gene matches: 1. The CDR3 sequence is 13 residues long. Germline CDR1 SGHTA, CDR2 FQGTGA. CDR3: CASSSTSGETQYF. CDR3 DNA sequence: TGTGCCAGCAGCTCGACTAGCGGAGAGACCCAGTACTTC.